This is a list of T cell receptor beta chains from one sample in a study of blood T cell repertoires in COVID-19. Here immunoSEQ multiplex PCR was the method, and the copy in TCRdb shows in-frame clones only, minus some. This sample yields roughly 100,000 clones, of which approximately 77% are seen a single time; roughly 9.8% belongs to the top ten. Sequenced material: peripheral blood. Every receptor here comes from a woman older than 75 with acute or convalescent COVID-19. The CDR3 runs from the conserved cysteine through the conserved F or W. D genes are given only for firm matches. Only part of the rows carry a size: once, few, many, or a class if the clone is expanded.

D gene	J gene	clone size	V gene	CDR3 DNA	CDR3 protein
TRBD2	TRBJ2-3	once	TRBV6-6	TGTGCCAGCAGTCATAGCGGGAGACAGTCAGATACGCAGTATTTT	CASSHSGRQSDTQYF
-	TRBJ1-2	-	TRBV6-5	TGTGCCAGCACGAACAGGGCTAACTATGGCTACACCTTC	CASTNRANYGYTF
TRBD1	TRBJ2-2	-	TRBV18	TGTGCCAGCTCACCACAGGGGGCCCTGAACACCGGGGAGCTGTTTTTT	CASSPQGALNTGELFF
-	TRBJ1-2	-	TRBV4-3	TGCGCCAGCAGCCATAATAAAGGCGCCATGGAGGGCTACACCTTC	CASSHNKGAMEGYTF
-	TRBJ2-5	-	TRBV10-3	TGTGCCATCAGTGGGACTGAACAAGAGACCCAGTACTTC	CAISGTEQETQYF
-	TRBJ1-1	-	TRBV7-9	TGTGCCAGCACCACGACAGGCAAGAACAATGAAGCTTTCTTT	CASTTTGKNNEAFF
TRBD1	TRBJ1-3	-	TRBV3-1/TRBV3-2	TGTGCCAGCAGCCCGACAGGGGCGGGAAACACCATATATTTT	CASSPTGAGNTIYF
TRBD2	TRBJ2-1	-	TRBV7-2	TGTGCCAGCAGCTTAGAAAGCGGGGGGGCGATTGGGGTATACAATGAGCAGTTCTTC	CASSLESGGAIGVYNEQFF
-	TRBJ2-6	-	TRBV19	TGTGCCAGTAGTACAGGGTTTGGGGCCAACGTCCTGACTTTC	CASSTGFGANVLTF
-	TRBJ1-4	-	TRBV28	TGTGCCAGCAGTCCAAGTCTCAACAGGGATGATGAAAAACTGTTTTTT	CASSPSLNRDDEKLFF
-	TRBJ2-2	-	TRBV5-4	TGTGCCAGCAGCACAATAACCGGGGAGCTGTTTTTT	CASSTITGELFF
-	TRBJ1-6	-	TRBV27	TGTGCCAGCAGTTTATACCAGAAGTGGCCCCTCCACTTT	CASSLYQKWPLHF
-	TRBJ1-2	-	TRBV19	TGTGCCAGTAGTCTTACAGGTTTCTATGGCTACACCTTC	CASSLTGFYGYTF
-	TRBJ2-1	-	TRBV6-6	TGTGCCAGCACGGGTCACCACAATGAGCAGTTCTTC	CASTGHHNEQFF
-	TRBJ2-2	-	TRBV4-1	TGCGCCAGTCGGCGGACTAACACCGGGGAGCTGTTTTTT	CASRRTNTGELFF
-	TRBJ2-4	-	TRBV6-2/TRBV6-3	TGTGCCAGCAGTTACTCGGGCAGAAAAAACATTCAGTACTTC	CASSYSGRKNIQYF
-	TRBJ2-7	-	TRBV7-9	TGTGCCAGCAGCTCCCCTTATAGCTCCTACGAGCAGTACTTC	CASSSPYSSYEQYF
-	TRBJ2-3	-	TRBV7-2	TGTGCCAGCAGCTTAGACGCTGGGCGGGGGCGAACAGATACGCAGTATTTT	CASSLDAGRGRTDTQYF
-	TRBJ1-5	-	TRBV12-3/TRBV12-4	TGTGCCAGCAGTGGACAGAGCAATCAGCCCCAGCATTTT	CASSGQSNQPQHF
-	TRBJ1-1	few	TRBV7-2	TGTGCCAGCAGCTTCCGGCCCCGGGGGAACACTGAAGCTTTCTTT	CASSFRPRGNTEAFF
TRBD1	TRBJ2-2	-	TRBV30	TGTGCCTGGGACAGGGGCCCGAACACCGGGGAGCTGTTTTTT	CAWDRGPNTGELFF
TRBD1	TRBJ1-5	-	TRBV6-5	TGTGCCACTGACAGGGAAGATAGCAATCAGCCCCAGCATTTT	CATDREDSNQPQHF
-	TRBJ2-3	-	TRBV5-8	TGTGCCAGCAGCTTGGCCCGGGTCGATACGCAGTATTTT	CASSLARVDTQYF
-	TRBJ1-6	-	TRBV4-2	TGTGCCAGCAGCCAAGACGAGGGGGGCGGGGGATCACCCCTCCACTTT	CASSQDEGGGGSPLHF
-	TRBJ1-2	-	TRBV3-1/TRBV3-2	TGTGCCAGCAGCCCTCCGAGGGAGGGCTATGGCTACACCTTC	CASSPPREGYGYTF
-	TRBJ1-3	-	TRBV6-5	TGTGCCAGCAGTTCGGTCAACTCTGGAAACACCATATATTTT	CASSSVNSGNTIYF
-	TRBJ1-3	-	TRBV7-9	TGTGCCAGCAGCTTATCCCAGGGCGGATACACCATATATTTT	CASSLSQGGYTIYF
-	TRBJ2-5	-	TRBV7-8	TGTGCCAGCAGCTTAAATTCTATAACTCAAGAGACCCAGTACTTC	CASSLNSITQETQYF
-	TRBJ1-1	-	TRBV29-1	TGCAGCGTTGGGCGGGGGCCCGGAAACACTGAAGCTTTCTTT	CSVGRGPGNTEAFF
-	TRBJ1-2	-	TRBV19	TGTGCCAGTAGTACCCTAGGAGGTCCCTATGGCTACACCTTC	CASSTLGGPYGYTF
TRBD1	TRBJ2-7	-	TRBV5-1	TGCGCCAGCAGCTTCAAGTCGACAGGGGACGAGCAGTACTTC	CASSFKSTGDEQYF
-	TRBJ1-1	-	TRBV3-1/TRBV3-2	TGTGCCAGCAGCCACTACAGGGCGAACACTGAAGCTTTCTTT	CASSHYRANTEAFF
-	TRBJ1-2	once	TRBV4-1	TGCGCCAGCAGCCAAGAGACATATTATGGCTACACCTTC	CASSQETYYGYTF
-	TRBJ1-2	medium-sized	TRBV4-1	TGCGCCAGCAGCCAAGAAATGGCACGGGGAACCTTGGGCTATGGCTACACCTTC	CASSQEMARGTLGYGYTF
-	TRBJ1-5	-	TRBV3-1/TRBV3-2	TGTGCCAGCAGCCAAGGGGCCCTTAAGCCCCAGCATTTT	CASSQGALKPQHF
-	TRBJ2-2	-	TRBV4-1	TGCGCCAGCAGCCCCCAGACTAGTACGACCGGGGAGCTGTTTTTT	CASSPQTSTTGELFF
-	TRBJ1-2	once	TRBV27	TGTGCCAGCAGTTACGCTTCAGGGGATGGCTACACCTTC	CASSYASGDGYTF